A selection of T cell receptor beta chains follows, all from one sample in a study of cytomegalovirus exposure and HLA in healthy donors. Assay: immunoSEQ multiplex PCR; the TCRdb copy retains only in-frame clones and omits some. Its clone listing holds about 55,000 clones. Sequencing input: PBMCs. The receptors come from a man aged 50 or older in good health and CMV-seropositive. Both conserved end residues are part of each CDR3.

j_call v_call cdr3_aa
TRBJ1-5 TRBV5-5 CASSLTTHQPQHF
TRBJ1-1 TRBV27 CASSLGRGNTEAFF
TRBJ1-4 TRBV6-1 CASSAQWPDEKLFF
TRBJ2-2 TRBV29-1 CSQRTGLGELFF
TRBJ2-2 TRBV4-1 CASSQDRRAVTGELFF
TRBJ2-7 TRBV28 CASRRASSYEQYF
TRBJ2-7 TRBV11-2 CASSLEPGGVSYEQYF
TRBJ1-4 TRBV5-1 CASSPPGTNEKLFF
TRBJ1-3 TRBV6-1 CASSEANSLSGNTIYF
TRBJ2-7 TRBV30 CAWSVAPLTGQGNYEQYF
TRBJ1-6 TRBV5-6 CASSFWDRDNSPLHF
TRBJ2-7 TRBV28 CASTTRGRVDEQYF
TRBJ1-2 TRBV10-3 CAIRPDSNYGYTF
TRBJ1-6 TRBV7-2 CASSPQGSGSPLHF
TRBJ1-2 TRBV6-5 CASSTQMRQGDGYTF
TRBJ2-7 TRBV27 CASSLGPLTYEQYF
TRBJ2-3 TRBV4-1 CASSPLAGSVTDTQYF
TRBJ1-2 TRBV10-3 CAISERGILDGYTF
TRBJ1-4 TRBV5-1 CASSSGTGDEKLFF
TRBJ1-6 TRBV7-6 CASSSGKNSYNSPLHF
TRBJ2-3 TRBV5-1 CASSPGTSGGTDTQYF
TRBJ2-7 TRBV30 CAGSLGLAGGYEQYF